This passage covers 31 T cell receptor beta chains from one sample sequenced in a study of shared clonotypes between healthy human individuals (dated by TCRdb to 2018 to 2020). Libraries were constructed by the immunoSEQ multiplex PCR assay. This immuneACCESS table, as held by TCRdb, lists in-frame sequences with V and J called but not all clones. Of the missing ones, under half trace to an unresolved V gene in checked studies; the others have no known cause. In all, the sample holds 1.5 million to 2.5 million clones, and over 85% of those were seen once. The ten largest clones represent 1.2% of the sample. CD8 naive samples were CD45RO-negative cells positively selected for CCR7, giving a CD45RA+CCR7+ population that excluded TemRA cells. The material sequenced was naive CD8+ T cells sorted from blood. The cell subset or site label on this specimen signifies: CD45RA+CCR7+. The origin of the receptors is a man younger than 30 in good health.

The chain uses TRBV2 and TRBJ1-2; no definite D call. Germline CDR1 SNHLY, CDR2 FYNNEI. V lost 7 bases and J 4 bases, leaving 19 bases between the germline ends. The CDR3 runs to 15 residues. DNA for the CDR3: TGTGCCAGCATGGAGCGCGGCGGAGCCCTCTATGGCTACACCTTC. It yields the protein CASMERGGALYGYTF. The entire variable domain, with the rest obtained from reference TRBV2 and TRBJ1-2, is as follows: EPEVTQTPSHQVTQMGQEVILRCVPISNHLYFYWYRQILGQKVEFLVSFYNNEISEKSEIFDDQFSVERPDGSNFTLKIRSTKLEDSAMYFCASMERGGALYGYTFGSGTRLTVV.

This chain joins TRBV6-6 and TRBJ2-1; D gene uncertain. Trimming stripped 3 bases from V and 9 bases from J, with 9 bases between. The germline gives CDR1 MNHNY, CDR2 SVGAGI (reference sequence). This CDR3 comprises 12 residues. The CDR3 protein is CASSYGVSEQFF. CDR3 DNA: TGTGCCAGCAGTTATGGGGTCTCTGAGCAGTTCTTC.

The chain uses TRBV6-5 and TRBJ2-7; D remains unclear. The V end was cut by 4 bases, the J end by 1 base, with 5 bases between. The CDR3 is 12 amino acids. Germline CDR1 MNHEY, CDR2 SVGAGI. The CDR3 sequence: CASSSFSYEQYF. CDR3 nucleotides: TGTGCCAGCAGTTCATTTTCCTACGAGCAGTACTTC.

The gene calls are TRBV19 and TRBJ1-1; D gene unclear. Trimming took off 5 bases at V and 3 bases at J, with 13 bases between the two ends. The length of the CDR3 is 14 residues. Germline V gives CDR1 LNHDA, CDR2 SQIVND (reference sequence). The CDR3 sequence: CASSERTEYTEAFF. The CDR3 DNA follows: TGTGCCAGTAGTGAAAGGACTGAGTACACTGAAGCTTTCTTT.

CDR3 coding DNA: TGTGCCAGCTCACCATCGAAGGAGGACTACGAGCAGTACTTC. Translation: CASSPSKEDYEQYF. The J gene is TRBJ2-7, the V gene TRBV18; a weak D match, TRBD2 (5 bases). The CDR3 is 14 residues long. The germline V gene has CDR1 KGHSH and CDR2 LQKENI. V lost 2 bases and J lost 3, with 11 bases in between.

The chain joins TRBV4-1 to TRBJ1-5; D ambiguous. From germline, CDR1 is MGHRA and CDR2 YSYEKL. Trimming cost V 1 base and J 3 bases, with 7 bases left between them. CDR3 size: 14 residues. The CDR3 region has the DNA TGCGCCAGCAGCCAAGTGGGTTACAATCAGCCCCAGCATTTT. Translation: CASSQVGYNQPQHF.

The chain carries TRBV19 and TRBJ1-6, with a weak D call TRBD1 (5 bases). This CDR3 is 13 amino acids long. Per the germline V gene, CDR1 is LNHDA and CDR2 is SQIVND (reference sequence). The ends were cut back, 6 bases at V and 14 bases at J, with 17 bases in the middle. The CDR3 nucleotides read TGTGCCAGTAGCCCTGGGGGGTACGTGGCCCTCCACTTT. This codes for CASSPGGYVALHF.

The chain is built from TRBV6-5 and TRBJ2-5, with 8 positions matching TRBD2. With V trimmed by 10 bases and J by 3 bases, 10 bases remained unmatched. This CDR3 has 14 residues. Germline CDR1 reads MNHEY; CDR2 reads SVGAGI. DNA of the CDR3: TGTGCCACCTACCGGGGGGGTGTAAAAGAGACCCAGTACTTC. It specifies CATYRGGVKETQYF.

The chain's CDR3 is CASSLGTGDYTEAFF. The CDR3 coding sequence is TGTGCCAGCAGTCTGGGGACAGGGGATTACACTGAAGCTTTCTTT. V is TRBV28 and J is TRBJ1-1; 10 positions agree with TRBD1. CDR1 and CDR2 (germline): MDHEN, SYDVKM. The length of the CDR3 is 15 residues. The V and J ends lost 5 bases and 3 bases, in that order; junction bases with no gene match: 6.

V and J are TRBV2 and TRBJ2-1; D not certain. The CDR3 length is 17 residues. Trimming took off 1 base at V and 4 bases at J, with 17 bases between the two ends. The V gene's germline CDR1 is SNHLY and CDR2 FYNNEI. The DNA for the CDR3 is TGTGCCAGCAGTGAAGGCCCCCCTATGGCAGGATACAATGAGCAGTTCTTC. The encoded protein is CASSEGPPMAGYNEQFF. The entire variable domain, with the rest obtained from reference TRBV2 and TRBJ2-1, is as follows: EPEVTQTPSHQVTQMGQEVILRCVPISNHLYFYWYRQILGQKVEFLVSFYNNEISEKSEIFDDQFSVERPDGSNFTLKIRSTKLEDSAMYFCASSEGPPMAGYNEQFFGPGTRLTVL.

V usage is TRBV7-9 and J usage is TRBJ1-1; TRBD1 is a possible D gene (5 bases). Germline assignment: CDR1 SEHNR and CDR2 FQNEAQ (reference sequence). The V end lost 5 bases, the J end lost 0 bases, and 16 bases lay between the germline ends. The CDR3 runs to 16 residues. The CDR3 spells CASSDGTGFMNTEAFF. The CDR3 DNA sequence: TGTGCCAGCAGCGACGGGACGGGCTTTATGAACACTGAAGCTTTCTTT.

The chain couples TRBV14 to TRBJ1-4; no firm D call. V was pared by 4 bases and J by 7 bases, with 13 bases between. This CDR3 spans 14 amino acids. Germline values: CDR1 SGHDN, CDR2 FVKESK. The CDR3 nucleotides read TGTGCCAGCAGCCCTAGGGTTACGGGTGAAAAACTGTTTTTT. It specifies CASSPRVTGEKLFF.

This chain connects TRBV6-1 to TRBJ2-1, with TRBD2 identical over 8 bases. The junction had 13 bases not matched to a gene; V was cut back by 5 bases and J by 10 bases. In germline, CDR1 is MNHNS, CDR2 SASEGT. The CDR3 loop spans 15 amino acids. The CDR3 protein is CASSFFSGELMEQFF. Written as DNA, the CDR3 is TGTGCCAGCAGTTTTTTTAGCGGGGAGTTGATGGAGCAGTTCTTC.

Notes on this clone: The same CDR3 can be traced to other DNA sequences in this sample. The chain joins TRBV4-1 to TRBJ1-6; D not certain. V was cut by 1 base and J by 0 bases, with 7 bases left in between. CDR3 length equals 16 residues. Germline V gene sequence: CDR1 MGHRA, CDR2 YSYEKL. The CDR3 protein is CASSQVGSSYNSPLHF. The CDR3 DNA follows: TGCGCCAGCAGCCAAGTCGGTAGCTCCTATAATTCACCCCTCCACTTT.

The gene calls are TRBV11-2 and TRBJ2-7, with 9 bases matching TRBD1. Trimming took 5 bases from V and 5 from J; bases not matched to a gene: 7. This CDR3 contains 14 residues. CDR1 and CDR2 (germline): SGHAT, FQNNGV. This chain's CDR3 is CASSPPGTGNEQYF. For the CDR3, the DNA is TGTGCCAGCAGCCCGCCCGGGACAGGGAACGAGCAGTACTTC.

The chain carries TRBV5-6 and TRBJ2-5; D is unclear. V shed 3 bases and J shed 4 bases, with 7 bases lying between them. This CDR3 is built from 12 residues. Per germline, CDR1 SGHDT and CDR2 YYEEEE. CDR3 bases: TGTGCCAGCAGCTCAGTACCAGAGACCCAGTACTTC. Translation gives CASSSVPETQYF.

V and J are TRBV27 and TRBJ2-3; TRBD1 or TRBD2 may be the D gene (6 bases each). CDR3 size: 14 residues. The germline CDR1 and CDR2 sequences are MNHEY and SMNVEV (reference sequence). V lost 7 bases and J 4 bases, leaving 15 bases between the germline ends. The CDR3 loop reads CASTLTGGADTQYF. CDR3 coding DNA: TGTGCCAGCACCCTGACAGGAGGGGCAGATACGCAGTATTTT.

This sequence joins TRBV28 and TRBJ2-7, with 9 bases fitting TRBD1. The length of the CDR3 is 15 residues. Germline V gene sequence: CDR1 MDHEN, CDR2 SYDVKM. J was trimmed by 2 bases and V by 5 bases; bases with no gene match: 7. The DNA of the CDR3 is TGTGCCAGCAGTGGACCGACAGGGGGTACCTACGAGCAGTACTTC. Protein sequence: CASSGPTGGTYEQYF. The whole variable domain, filled in from reference TRBV28 and TRBJ2-7, reads DVKVTQSSRYLVKRTGEKVFLECVQDMDHENMFWYRQDPGLGLRLIYFSYDVKMKEKGDIPEGYSVSREKKERFSLILESASTNQTSMYLCASSGPTGGTYEQYFGPGTRLTVT.

This sequence joins TRBV4-1 and TRBJ2-3, with TRBD1 as a possible D gene (6 bases). V was pared by 8 bases and J by 4 bases, with 13 bases between. The CDR3 spans 13 residues. Germline lookup yields CDR1 MGHRA and CDR2 YSYEKL. Here the CDR3 reads CASGGVDPDTQYF. DNA for the CDR3: TGCGCCAGCGGGGGCGTCGATCCAGATACGCAGTATTTT.

Turning to this clone: Additional DNA sequences in this sample encode the identical CDR3. The chain recombines TRBV29-1 with TRBJ1-2, with D possibly being TRBD1 (5 bases). The V gene's germline CDR1 is SQVTM and CDR2 ANQGSEA. CDR3 length: 13 amino acids. Trimming shortened V by 5 bases and J by 5 bases, and 15 bases separated the two germline ends. Here the CDR3 reads CSVRTGGLYGYTF. The CDR3 DNA follows: TGCAGCGTTCGTACGGGGGGATTGTATGGCTACACCTTC.

V is TRBV2 and J is TRBJ1-4; TRBD1 matches 8 bases. Trimming at V came to 3 bases and at J to 3 bases, leaving 9 bases not matched to a gene. The CDR3 extends over 17 amino acids. Per germline, CDR1 SNHLY and CDR2 FYNNEI. The CDR3 is CASSDPIQGAANEKLFF. Written as DNA, the CDR3 is TGTGCCAGCAGTGACCCTATCCAGGGGGCAGCTAATGAAAAACTGTTTTTT.

V is TRBV30 and J is TRBJ2-3, with unresolved D. The CDR3 spans 14 residues. From germline, CDR1 is GTSNPN and CDR2 SVGIG (reference sequence). V dropped 2 bases and J dropped 0 bases, with 9 bases sitting between them. CDR3 bases: TGTGCCTGGAGTTCCAGCGTCAGCACAGATACGCAGTATTTT. Translating it yields CAWSSSVSTDTQYF.

The chain is built from TRBV2 and TRBJ2-7, with 10 bases identical to TRBD2. The CDR3 totals 16 residues. Trimming took 1 base from V and 2 from J; bases not matched to a gene: 5. The germline gives CDR1 SNHLY, CDR2 FYNNEI. CDR3 amino acids: CASSEVESGGAYEQYF. The CDR3 nucleotides read TGTGCCAGCAGTGAAGTCGAGAGCGGGGGGGCCTACGAGCAGTACTTC.

The chain employs TRBV4-1 and TRBJ2-7; D is tentatively TRBD1 or TRBD2 (5 bases each). CDR1 is MGHRA, CDR2 YSYEKL, per germline. The germline V and J ends were trimmed by 2 bases and 3 bases, with 17 bases remaining between them. There are 16 residues in the CDR3. The CDR3 nucleotides are TGCGCCAGCAGCCAAAAGTTAGGACTGGGACGCTACGAGCAGTACTTC. Translated, it gives CASSQKLGLGRYEQYF.

J is TRBJ1-2 and V is TRBV5-4, with a possible D match to TRBD1 (5 bases). This CDR3 contains 15 residues. V gave up 1 base and J gave up 1 base, with 11 bases separating them. Germline lookup yields CDR1 SGHNT and CDR2 YYREEE (reference sequence). The CDR3 nucleotides read TGTGCCAGCAGCTTGTGGCAGGGAATTAACTATGGCTACACCTTC. Protein: CASSLWQGINYGYTF.

This chain links TRBV7-9 with TRBJ2-1, with TRBD1 as a possible D gene (6 bases). Trimming removed 1 base from V and 5 bases from J, with 6 bases in between. Germline V CDR1 and CDR2: SEHNR, FQNEAQ (reference sequence). This CDR3 is 13 amino acids long. The CDR3 DNA sequence: TGTGCCAGCAGCTTAGACAGGGACAATGAGCAGTTCTTC. It codes for CASSLDRDNEQFF.

J is TRBJ1-5 and V is TRBV28; D possibly corresponds to TRBD1 (5 bases). Trimming pared 7 bases from V and 7 bases from J, leaving 20 bases between. The CDR3 covers 15 residues. Germline assignment: CDR1 MDHEN and CDR2 SYDVKM. Written as DNA, the CDR3 is TGTGCCAGCATTCCCGGGGGGTCCCTTAACCAGCCCCAGCATTTT. Protein: CASIPGGSLNQPQHF.

This clone was seen only once. The V call is TRBV4-1, the J call TRBJ2-7; 8 positions match TRBD1. V lost 3 bases, J lost 6 bases, and 4 bases stayed unmatched. Germline V gene sequence: CDR1 MGHRA, CDR2 YSYEKL. The CDR3 is made up of 13 amino acids. The CDR3 region has the DNA TGCGCCAGCAGCCATCCGACAGGGGTCGAGCAGTACTTC. Protein product: CASSHPTGVEQYF.

A single count supports this clone. The chain carries TRBV13 and TRBJ1-3, with D uncertain. The CDR3 is made up of 14 amino acids. V shed 4 bases and J shed 0 bases, with 7 bases lying between them. The germline gives CDR1 PRHDT, CDR2 FYEKMQ (reference sequence). CDR3 amino acids: CASSSEGSGNTIYF. Written as DNA, the CDR3 is TGTGCCAGCAGCTCCGAGGGCTCTGGAAACACCATATATTTT.

This chain links TRBV27 with TRBJ2-2, with D possibly being TRBD1 (7 bases). Germline loops: CDR1 MNHEY, CDR2 SMNVEV (reference sequence). Trimming took off 3 bases at V and 7 bases at J, with 15 bases between the two ends. CDR3 length: 15 residues. In DNA, the CDR3 is TGTGCCAGCAGTTTCAGTCAGGGGGGTCACGGGGAGCTGTTTTTT. Translated: CASSFSQGGHGELFF.

This sequence joins TRBV7-6 and TRBJ2-7, with D maybe TRBD2 (5 bases). The V gene lost 5 bases and the J gene lost 7 bases, with 15 bases spanning the gap. The CDR3 has 13 amino acids. The germline V gene encodes CDR1 SGHVS and CDR2 FNYEAQ. The CDR3 DNA follows: TGTGCCAGCAGCCGAGGGCCGCTGGGGGAGCAGTACTTC. Amino acid sequence: CASSRGPLGEQYF.